This T cell receptor beta chain was documented in a study of siplizumab effects on memory and regulatory T cells. Germline lookup yields CDR1 WSHSY and CDR2 SAAADI. The CDR3 covers 15 residues. V dropped 3 bases and J dropped 0; count of bases not matched to a gene: 4. Findings of the study overall: The study found naive T cells seemingly more diverse than memory cells and seemingly major alloresponse contributors.

About this clone: Antigen: not known.

Generated by immunoSEQ multiplex PCR, the TCRdb table keeps only in-frame clones and is missing some. This table holds approximately 100,000 clones, 92% found once. The receptor's source is a human donor in good health. What was sequenced was Tregs sorted from blood. The chain couples TRBV10-2 to TRBJ2-5; 7 bases line up with TRBD2. CDR3 bases: TGCGCCAGCAGTGAAGCCGGGACTAACCAAGAGACCCAGTACTTC. This sequence encodes CASSEAGTNQETQYF.